This T cell receptor (beta chain) stems from a study of blood T cell repertoires in COVID-19. As for the study in general: T cells, B-cell-depleted T cells, or PBMCs provided the cDNA or gDNA that served as material.

As originally analysed: Estimates of nucleated cell counts were drawn from the amplification of reference gene primers. This table comes from immunoSEQ multiplex PCR, and its TCRdb copy is limited to in-frame clones, with some not included. For V, J and clone size, that table is used; D and trimming come from the DNA. Among under 300,000 clones listed, 84% were seen once. A note on this clone: The junction differs from germline at one of its ends, possibly a read error.

CDR3 length equals 17 residues. CDR1 and CDR2 (germline): MRHNA, SNTAGT. The sample comprised peripheral blood. This rearrangement joins TRBV6-4 to TRBJ2-2; 7 nucleotides align to TRBD1. This TCR derives from a woman between 40 and 50 years old who had recovered from COVID-19. The CDR3 region has the DNA TGTGCCAGCAGAGACTTGGGACAGACCACGCGCACCGGGGAGCTGTTTTTT. Residues: CASRDLGQTTRTGELFF.